Below, 26 T cell receptor beta chains from the same sample are listed, as sequenced in a study of low-dose radiotherapy and immunotherapy resistance in tumors. Sample time point: after trial treatment. Noted treatment: LDRT plus nivolumab, ipilimumab, low-dose cyclophosphamide and aspirin (RACIN trial). Alpha and beta chains were covered, as first-strand cDNA relied on TRAV- and TRBV-specific primers. A roughly 22-cycle PCR with a constant-region primer and V-primer adapter amplified TCRs. In TCRdb, the reads were re-called with MiXCR into one record per CDR3 protein. Here the sample spans some 94,000 distinct CDR3 sequences, 20% to 25% being singletons. The sample in question was PBMCs, obtained after low-dose radiotherapy plus immunotherapy. The receptors were sampled from a female donor with ovarian cancer.

This clonotype was recorded at least ten times. The chain combines TRBV20-1 with TRBJ1-1, with D perhaps TRBD1 (6 bases). Germline V gene lookup returns CDR1 DFQATT and CDR2 SNEGSKA (reference sequence). The CDR3 has 15 amino acids. The ends were cut back, 1 base at V and 5 bases at J, with 17 bases in the middle. In DNA, the CDR3 is TGCAGTGCTAGAGGGGGGGCAGGGGCGAGGACTGAAGCTTTCTTT. Residues: CSARGGAGARTEAFF.

The genes are TRBV11-2 and TRBJ1-5, with D tentatively TRBD1 (6 bases). Between the trimmed V and J ends, which lost 1 base and 1 base, there was a span of 11 bases. The CDR3 runs to 16 residues. Germline V gene sequence: CDR1 SGHAT, CDR2 FQNNGV. Here the CDR3 DNA reads TGTGCCAGCAGCTTAGGAACCGGGACAAGCAATCAGCCCCAGCATTTT. It encodes CASSLGTGTSNQPQHF.

In the case of this clonotype: One base separates it from a far larger clone, so it is likely a read error. Given the absence of the conserved phenylalanine or tryptophan at the CDR3 end, a read error is likely. The chain recombines TRBV6-8 with TRBJ1-2; TRBD1 matches at 8 bases. The CDR3 totals 15 residues. CDR1 and CDR2 from the germline V gene are MNHGY and SAAAGT. The trim removed 2 bases at V and 6 bases at J, leaving 8 bases unmatched. Written as DNA, the CDR3 is TGTGCCAGCAGTTACGACCGACAGGGGATCAATGGCTACACCTCC. It codes for CASSYDRQGINGYTS.

This clonotype has a count of ten or more. V gene TRBV6-6 combines with J gene TRBJ2-6; 7 positions match TRBD1. In germline, CDR1 is MNHNY, CDR2 SVGAGI (reference sequence). V lost 6 bases to trimming and J lost 5 bases; unmatched junction nucleotides: 13. The CDR3 has 17 residues. This CDR3 is CASSPGTAPGRANVLTF. As DNA, the CDR3 is TGTGCCAGCAGCCCCGGGACAGCCCCCGGACGGGCCAACGTCCTGACTTTC.

Comment on this clonotype: Possible read error: a much larger clone is one base away. This chain connects TRBV13 to TRBJ2-1; D is possibly TRBD2 (6 bases). Germline V CDR1 and CDR2: PRHDT, FYEKMQ (reference sequence). CDR3 length: 12 residues. The CDR3 coding sequence is TGTGACAGCAGCCCGGGGGAACGTAGACAGTTCTTC. Its translation: CDSSPGERRQFF.

This clonotype was seen ten or more times. This rearrangement joins TRBV18 to TRBJ1-1, with D unresolved. Germline V lookup: CDR1 KGHSH, CDR2 LQKENI. Trimming removed 3 bases at V and 1 base at J, with 6 bases between. There are 13 residues in the CDR3. The CDR3 sequence: CASSPDKNTEAFF. CDR3 DNA: TGTGCCAGCTCACCTGACAAGAACACTGAAGCTTTCTTT.

In its sample, this clonotype was seen many times. The rearrangement joins TRBV19 to TRBJ1-2, with 10 positions matching TRBD1. J was trimmed by 1 base and V by 5 bases; bases with no gene match: 4. This CDR3 has 15 amino acids. CDR1 LNHDA and CDR2 SQIVND come from the germline V gene (reference sequence). CDR3 DNA sequence: TGTGCCAGTAGTGACAGGGGGCGCATTAACTATGGCTACACCTTC. Protein sequence: CASSDRGRINYGYTF.

This rearrangement joins TRBV27 to TRBJ2-2, with TRBD2 identical over 15 bases. CDR1 and CDR2 (germline): MNHEY, SMNVEV (reference sequence). With 4 bases clipped from V and 4 bases from J, the junction kept 7 bases outside the gene matches. This CDR3 comprises 18 residues. The CDR3 here is CASSSRTSGRATTGELFF. The CDR3 DNA is TGTGCCAGCAGTTCCCGGACTAGCGGGAGGGCTACCACCGGGGAGCTGTTTTTT.

This clonotype occurred many times. V gene TRBV6-2 or TRBV6-3 combines with J gene TRBJ2-7; TRBD2 agrees at 11 bases. CDR3 length: 15 residues. CDR1 is MNHEY, CDR2 SVGEGT, per germline. V shed 5 bases and J 1 base; nucleotides not matched to a gene: 4. The CDR3: CASSDGTSGSYEQYF. The DNA for the CDR3 is TGTGCCAGCAGTGACGGGACTAGCGGTTCCTACGAGCAGTACTTC.

This clonotype occurred many times. CDR3 protein: CASSLGRSWEAFF. The CDR3 DNA is TGTGCCAGCAGCTTAGGTCGTTCCTGGGAAGCTTTCTTT. The chain employs TRBV7-2 and TRBJ1-1; D unclear. The V gene's germline CDR1 is SGHTA and CDR2 FQGNSA. CDR3 size: 13 residues. The V gene lost 1 base and the J gene lost 8 bases, with 11 bases spanning the gap.

Remarks on this clonotype: It is likely a read error: a sequence one base away is far more abundant. CDR3 loop: CASRSSGSVHYEQYF. CDR3 DNA: TGTGCCAGCCGCTCCAGCGGGAGTGTTCACTACGAGCAGTACTTC. The chain is built from TRBV5-3 and TRBJ2-7; 8 bases line up with TRBD2. TRBV5-3 is an ORF, and what it does is uncertain. With 8 bases clipped from V and 3 bases from J, the junction kept 13 bases outside the gene matches. The CDR3 extends over 15 amino acids.

This clonotype was recorded many times. V gene TRBV7-9 combines with J gene TRBJ1-5; D is unresolved. Trimming removed 3 bases at V and 8 bases at J, with 8 bases between. Germline CDR1 and CDR2: SEHNR and FQNEAQ (reference sequence). This CDR3 region has 12 residues. The CDR3 spells CASSFDIEPQHF. In nucleotides, the CDR3 is TGTGCCAGCAGCTTTGATATCGAGCCCCAGCATTTT.

With regard to this clonotype: A far larger clone is a single base away, which makes a read error likely. The rearrangement links TRBV6-5 to TRBJ1-5; TRBD1 aligns across 7 bases. Germline lookup yields CDR1 MNHEY and CDR2 SVGAGI. The CDR3 sequence is 15 residues long. CDR3 in amino acids: CASSYSDRDNQPQRF. As DNA, the CDR3 is TGTGCCAGCAGTTACTCCGACAGGGACAATCAGCCCCAGCGTTTT.

This clonotype was detected many times. An end of the junction differs from the germline gene, which may be a read error. V and J are TRBV5-1 and TRBJ2-5; 7 bases are a match to TRBD1. The V gene's germline CDR1 is SGHRS and CDR2 YFSETQ. The CDR3 contains 15 residues. CDR3 nucleotide sequence: TGTGCCAGCAGCTTGGAAACAGGGGCTTGGGAGACCCAGTACTTC. Translating gives CASSLETGAWETQYF.

At least ten counts were recorded for this clonotype. This chain links TRBV7-3 with TRBJ1-4; 7 nucleotides match TRBD1. The germline V gene has CDR1 SGHTA and CDR2 FQGTGA. V was clipped by 5 bases and J by 4 bases; unmatched bases: 7. The CDR3 has 15 residues. Written as DNA, the CDR3 is TGTGCCAGCAGCAGCACGGGACAGCTTAATGAAAAACTGTTTTTT. Protein sequence: CASSSTGQLNEKLFF. The entire variable domain, with the rest obtained from reference TRBV7-3 and TRBJ1-4, is as follows: GAGVSQTPSNKVTEKGKYVELRCDPISGHTALYWYRQSLGQGPEFLIYFQGTGAADDSGLPNDRFFAVRPEGSVSTLKIQRTERGDSAVYLCASSSTGQLNEKLFFGSGTQLSVL.

The gene calls are TRBV5-1 and TRBJ2-5, with D possibly matching TRBD2 (6 bases). Trimming removed 0 bases from V and 6 bases from J, with 12 bases in between. Germline CDR1 reads SGHRS; CDR2 reads YFSETQ. The CDR3 covers 14 residues. CDR3 residues: CASSLEVREQTQYF. CDR3 DNA: TGCGCCAGCAGCTTGGAGGTCCGGGAGCAGACCCAGTACTTC.

This clonotype has ten or more counts. This chain joins TRBV2 and TRBJ2-7, with 8 bases fitting TRBD2. Germline CDR1 and CDR2: SNHLY and FYNNEI. The CDR3 is 15 amino acids. J lost 6 bases, V lost 4 bases, and 11 bases had no gene match. Here the CDR3 reads CASSGRSGSFGEQYF. In DNA form, the CDR3 reads TGTGCCAGCAGTGGACGGAGCGGGAGCTTCGGCGAGCAGTACTTC.

This clonotype was found many times. The chain joins TRBV27 to TRBJ2-5; D may match TRBD1 or TRBD2 (5 bases each). The CDR3 has 13 amino acids. V was cut by 6 bases and J by 5 bases, with 13 bases left in between. CDR1 and CDR2 (germline): MNHEY, SMNVEV (reference sequence). In DNA form, the CDR3 reads TGTGCCAGCAGACCGGGACCCCGGGAGACCCAGTACTTC. Amino acid sequence: CASRPGPRETQYF.

In its sample, this clonotype was seen many times. The chain uses TRBV14 and TRBJ1-4; D is undetermined. The CDR3 is made up of 13 amino acids. Germline CDR1 SGHDN, CDR2 FVKESK. The V end lost 5 bases, the J end lost 3 bases, and 7 bases lay between the germline ends. The CDR3 DNA sequence: TGTGCCAGCAGCATTCAGGCTAATGAAAAACTGTTTTTT. Its translation: CASSIQANEKLFF.

This clonotype was observed at least ten times. The chain uses TRBV24-1 and TRBJ2-1; 7 nucleotides match TRBD1. This CDR3 has 16 residues. The V gene end was trimmed by 3 bases and the J gene end by 6 bases; junction bases not matched to a gene: 10. Germline-derived CDR1 and CDR2 are KGHDR and SFDVKD. This CDR3 is CATSDRRGRGSNEQFF. CDR3 bases: TGTGCCACCAGTGATAGAAGGGGGCGAGGGAGCAATGAGCAGTTCTTC.

This clonotype has ten or more counts. The chain employs TRBV29-1 and TRBJ2-1; D gene ambiguous. From germline, CDR1 is SQVTM and CDR2 ANQGSEA. The V and J ends lost 2 bases and 10 bases respectively, with 9 bases between them. The CDR3 covers 11 residues. In DNA form, the CDR3 reads TGCAGCGTTGAACGGCAGAGGGAGCAGTTCTTC. It codes for CSVERQREQFF.

This clonotype has a count of ten or more. V is TRBV6-5 and J is TRBJ2-1, with 9 bases matching TRBD2. The length of the CDR3 is 14 residues. J was trimmed by 6 bases and V by 9 bases; bases with no gene match: 9. From germline, CDR1 is MNHEY and CDR2 SVGAGI. The CDR3 is CASGREGSRNEQFF. In DNA form, the CDR3 reads TGTGCCAGTGGGCGGGAGGGCTCGCGCAATGAGCAGTTCTTC.

This clonotype has ten or more counts. The chain recombines TRBV2 with TRBJ2-1, with TRBD2 identical over 7 bases. The germline gives CDR1 SNHLY, CDR2 FYNNEI. This CDR3 has 13 residues. With V trimmed by 4 bases and J by 9 bases, 6 bases remained unmatched. The CDR3 loop is CASSVGRGAEQFF. For the CDR3, the DNA is TGTGCCAGCAGTGTGGGGAGGGGAGCTGAGCAGTTCTTC.

This clonotype came up many times. The V and J genes are TRBV6-2 or TRBV6-3 and TRBJ1-1; D is perhaps TRBD1 (5 bases). V gave up 0 bases and J gave up 6 bases, with 14 bases separating them. The CDR3 loop spans 15 amino acids. CDR1 is MNHEY, CDR2 SVGEGT, per germline. The CDR3: CASSYSLRGGAEAFF. The CDR3 nucleotides are TGTGCCAGCAGTTACTCTCTTAGGGGCGGCGCTGAAGCTTTCTTT.

V usage is TRBV11-2 and J usage is TRBJ2-7, with 10 bases aligning to TRBD2. From germline, CDR1 is SGHAT and CDR2 FQNNGV. V dropped 1 base and J dropped 0; count of bases not matched to a gene: 9. The CDR3 extends over 18 amino acids. CDR3 DNA sequence: TGTGCCAGCAGCTTAGCACCCCCAGCGGGAGGGAACTCCTACGAGCAGTACTTC. Protein product: CASSLAPPAGGNSYEQYF.

This clonotype showed up many times. The V and J genes are TRBV7-9 and TRBJ2-1, with 12 nucleotides matching TRBD2. V lost 4 bases and J lost 9; bases outside the gene matches: 7. CDR1 is SEHNR, CDR2 FQNEAQ, per germline (reference sequence). The CDR3 consists of 15 residues. This CDR3 is CASSSRLAGVGEQFF. CDR3 sequence (DNA): TGTGCCAGCAGCTCGCGACTAGCGGGAGTCGGTGAGCAGTTCTTC.